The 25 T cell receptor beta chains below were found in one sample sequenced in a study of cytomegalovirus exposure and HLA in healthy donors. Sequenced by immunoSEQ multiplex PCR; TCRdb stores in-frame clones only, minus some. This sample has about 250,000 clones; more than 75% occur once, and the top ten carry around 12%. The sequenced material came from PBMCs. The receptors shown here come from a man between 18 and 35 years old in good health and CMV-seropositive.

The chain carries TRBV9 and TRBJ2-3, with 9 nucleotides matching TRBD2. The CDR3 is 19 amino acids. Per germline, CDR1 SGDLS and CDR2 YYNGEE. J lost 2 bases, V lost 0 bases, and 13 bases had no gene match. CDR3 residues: CASSVAGSWLAGITDTQYF. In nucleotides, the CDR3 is TGTGCCAGCAGCGTAGCCGGATCATGGCTAGCGGGGATCACAGATACGCAGTATTTT.

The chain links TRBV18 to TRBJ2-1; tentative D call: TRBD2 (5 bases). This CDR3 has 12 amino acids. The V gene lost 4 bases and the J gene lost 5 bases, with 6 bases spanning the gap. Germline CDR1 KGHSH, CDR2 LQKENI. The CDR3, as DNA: TGTGCCAGCTCACGAGGGAACAATGAGCAGTTCTTC. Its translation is CASSRGNNEQFF.

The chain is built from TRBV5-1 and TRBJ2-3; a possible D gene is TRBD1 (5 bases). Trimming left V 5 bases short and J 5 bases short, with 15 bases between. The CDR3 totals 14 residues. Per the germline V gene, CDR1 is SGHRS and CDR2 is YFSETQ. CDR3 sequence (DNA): TGCGCCAGCAGGTTAGCCTACCAGGGAGATACGCAGTATTTT. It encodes CASRLAYQGDTQYF.

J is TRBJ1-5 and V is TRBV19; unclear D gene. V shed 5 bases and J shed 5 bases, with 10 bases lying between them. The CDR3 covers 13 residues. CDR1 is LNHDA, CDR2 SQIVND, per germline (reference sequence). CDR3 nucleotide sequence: TGTGCCAGTAGTTTCAGTATCGATCAGCCCCAGCATTTT. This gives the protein CASSFSIDQPQHF.

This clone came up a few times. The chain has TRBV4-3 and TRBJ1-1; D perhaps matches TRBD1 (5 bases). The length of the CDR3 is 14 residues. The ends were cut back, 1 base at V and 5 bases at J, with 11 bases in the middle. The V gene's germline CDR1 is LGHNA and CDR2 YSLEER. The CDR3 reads CASSQVEGRTEAFF. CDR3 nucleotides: TGCGCCAGCAGCCAAGTTGAGGGGAGGACTGAAGCTTTCTTT.

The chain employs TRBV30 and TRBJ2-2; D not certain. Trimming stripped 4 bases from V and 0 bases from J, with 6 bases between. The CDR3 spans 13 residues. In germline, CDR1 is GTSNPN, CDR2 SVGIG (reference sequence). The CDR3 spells CAWTAANTGELFF. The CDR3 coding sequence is TGTGCCTGGACCGCCGCGAACACCGGGGAGCTGTTTTTT.

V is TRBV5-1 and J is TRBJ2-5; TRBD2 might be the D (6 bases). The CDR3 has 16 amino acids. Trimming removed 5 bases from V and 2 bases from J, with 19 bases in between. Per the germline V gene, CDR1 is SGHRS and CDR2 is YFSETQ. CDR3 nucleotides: TGCGCCAGCAGTCTAGGCCCAGCGGGTGGGCAAGAGACCCAGTACTTC. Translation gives CASSLGPAGGQETQYF.

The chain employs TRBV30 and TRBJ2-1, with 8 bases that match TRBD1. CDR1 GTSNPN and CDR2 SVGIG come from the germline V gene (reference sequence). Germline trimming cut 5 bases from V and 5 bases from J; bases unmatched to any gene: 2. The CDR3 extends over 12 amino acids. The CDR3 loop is CAWEGQDNEQFF. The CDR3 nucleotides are TGTGCCTGGGAGGGACAGGACAATGAGCAGTTCTTC.

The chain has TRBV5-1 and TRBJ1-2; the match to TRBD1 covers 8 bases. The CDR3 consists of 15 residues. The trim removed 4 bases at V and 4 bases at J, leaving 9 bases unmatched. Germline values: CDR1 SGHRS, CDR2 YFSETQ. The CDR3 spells CASSGTGVGSYGYTF. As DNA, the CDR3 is TGCGCCAGCAGCGGGACAGGAGTTGGATCCTATGGCTACACCTTC.

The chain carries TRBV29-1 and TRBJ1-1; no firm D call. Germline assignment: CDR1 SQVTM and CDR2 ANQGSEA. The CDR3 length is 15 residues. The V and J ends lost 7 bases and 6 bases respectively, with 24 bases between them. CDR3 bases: TGCAGCGCTAGAAGGTCTTCCCGATTTATGGCTGAAGCTTTCTTT. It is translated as CSARRSSRFMAEAFF.

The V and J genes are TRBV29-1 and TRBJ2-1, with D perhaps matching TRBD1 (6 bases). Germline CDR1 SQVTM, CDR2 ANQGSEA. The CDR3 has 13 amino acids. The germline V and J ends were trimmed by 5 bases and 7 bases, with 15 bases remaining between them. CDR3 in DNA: TGCAGCGTTTTTAAACAGGGCGGAAATGAGCAGTTCTTC. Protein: CSVFKQGGNEQFF.

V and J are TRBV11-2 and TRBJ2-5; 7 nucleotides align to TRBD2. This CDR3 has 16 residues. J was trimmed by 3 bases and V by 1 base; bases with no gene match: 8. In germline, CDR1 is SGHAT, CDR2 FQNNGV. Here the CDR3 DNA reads TGTGCCAGCAGCTTAGTAAGGCGGGGGACCAAAGAGACCCAGTACTTC. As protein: CASSLVRRGTKETQYF.

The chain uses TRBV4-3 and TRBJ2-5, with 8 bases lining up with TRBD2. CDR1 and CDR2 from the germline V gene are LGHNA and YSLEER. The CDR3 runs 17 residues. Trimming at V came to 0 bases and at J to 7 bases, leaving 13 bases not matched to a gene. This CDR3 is CASSQDLGGASGSTQYF. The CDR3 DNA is TGCGCCAGCAGCCAAGACCTAGGTGGGGCTAGCGGGTCGACCCAGTACTTC.

CDR3 amino acids: CASSSDSGSYEQYF. CDR3 DNA: TGTGCCAGCAGCTCGGATAGCGGCTCCTACGAGCAGTACTTC. The V gene is TRBV5-5, the J gene TRBJ2-7; perhaps TRBD2 as D (6 bases). CDR1 is SGHKS, CDR2 YYEKEE, per germline (reference sequence). The CDR3 contains 14 residues. V gave up 3 bases and J gave up 0 bases, with 10 bases separating them.

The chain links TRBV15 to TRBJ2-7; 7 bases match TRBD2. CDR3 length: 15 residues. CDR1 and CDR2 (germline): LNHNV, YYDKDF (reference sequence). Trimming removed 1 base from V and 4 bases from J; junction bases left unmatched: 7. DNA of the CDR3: TGTGCCACCAGCAGAGGTCCAGCGGGACGATACGAGCAGTACTTC. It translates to CATSRGPAGRYEQYF.

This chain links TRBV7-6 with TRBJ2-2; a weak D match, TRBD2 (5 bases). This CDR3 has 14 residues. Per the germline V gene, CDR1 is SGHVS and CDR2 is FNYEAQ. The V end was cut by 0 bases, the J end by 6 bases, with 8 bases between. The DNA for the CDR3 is TGTGCCAGCAGCTTAGCGCCGAGGGCCGGGGAGCTGTTTTTT. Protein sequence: CASSLAPRAGELFF.

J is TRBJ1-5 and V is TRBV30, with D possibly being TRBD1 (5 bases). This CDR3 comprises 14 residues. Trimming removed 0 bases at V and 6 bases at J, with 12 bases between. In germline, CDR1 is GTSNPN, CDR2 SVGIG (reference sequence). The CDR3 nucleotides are TGTGCCTGGAGTGTACTGGGGGTCAGTCAGCCCCAGCATTTT. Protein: CAWSVLGVSQPQHF.

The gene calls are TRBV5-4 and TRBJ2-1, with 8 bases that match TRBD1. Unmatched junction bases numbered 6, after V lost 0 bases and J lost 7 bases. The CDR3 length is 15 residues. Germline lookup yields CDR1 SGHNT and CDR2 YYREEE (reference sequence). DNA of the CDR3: TGTGCCAGCAGCTTGGGACAGGGGATCGGGAATGAGCAGTTCTTC. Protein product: CASSLGQGIGNEQFF.

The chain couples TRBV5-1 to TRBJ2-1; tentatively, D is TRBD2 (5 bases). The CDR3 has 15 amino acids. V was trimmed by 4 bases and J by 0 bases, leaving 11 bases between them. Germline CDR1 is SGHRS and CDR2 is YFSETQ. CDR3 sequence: CASSPQGSSYNEQFF. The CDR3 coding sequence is TGCGCCAGCAGCCCGCAAGGGAGCTCCTACAATGAGCAGTTCTTC.

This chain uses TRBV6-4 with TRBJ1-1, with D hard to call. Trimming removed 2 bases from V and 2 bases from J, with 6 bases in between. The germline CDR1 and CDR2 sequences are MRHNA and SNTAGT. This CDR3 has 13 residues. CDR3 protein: CASSDGENTEAFF. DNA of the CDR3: TGTGCCAGCAGTGACGGTGAAAACACTGAAGCTTTCTTT.

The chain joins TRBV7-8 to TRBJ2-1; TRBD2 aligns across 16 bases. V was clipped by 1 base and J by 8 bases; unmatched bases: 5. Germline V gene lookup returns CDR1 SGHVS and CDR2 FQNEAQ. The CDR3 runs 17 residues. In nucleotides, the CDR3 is TGTGCCAGCAGCTTAGTAGGGACTAGCGGGAGGGAGGATGAGCAGTTCTTC. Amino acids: CASSLVGTSGREDEQFF.

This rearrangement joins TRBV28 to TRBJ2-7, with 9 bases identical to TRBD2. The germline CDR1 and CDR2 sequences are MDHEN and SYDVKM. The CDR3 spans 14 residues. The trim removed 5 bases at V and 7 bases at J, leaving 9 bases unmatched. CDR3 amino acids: CASSPALAGREQYF. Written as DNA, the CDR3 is TGTGCCAGCAGTCCTGCCCTAGCGGGGCGGGAGCAGTACTTC.

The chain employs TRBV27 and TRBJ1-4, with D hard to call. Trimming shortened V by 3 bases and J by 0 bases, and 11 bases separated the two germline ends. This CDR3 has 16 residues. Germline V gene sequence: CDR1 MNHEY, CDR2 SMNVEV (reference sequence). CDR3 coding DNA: TGTGCCAGCAGTTTCACCAGGCGAGCAACTAATGAAAAACTGTTTTTT. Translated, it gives CASSFTRRATNEKLFF.

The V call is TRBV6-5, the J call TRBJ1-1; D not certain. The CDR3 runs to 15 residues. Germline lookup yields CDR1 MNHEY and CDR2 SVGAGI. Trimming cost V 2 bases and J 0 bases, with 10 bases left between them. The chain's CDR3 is CASSYRQAMNTEAFF. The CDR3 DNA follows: TGTGCCAGCAGTTACCGACAAGCCATGAACACTGAAGCTTTCTTT.

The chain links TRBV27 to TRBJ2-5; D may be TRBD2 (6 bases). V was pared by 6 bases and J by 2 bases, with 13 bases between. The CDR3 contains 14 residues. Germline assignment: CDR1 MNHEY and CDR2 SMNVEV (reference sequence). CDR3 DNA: TGTGCCAGCAGCCGACCGGGACTGCAAGAGACCCAGTACTTC. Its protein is CASSRPGLQETQYF.